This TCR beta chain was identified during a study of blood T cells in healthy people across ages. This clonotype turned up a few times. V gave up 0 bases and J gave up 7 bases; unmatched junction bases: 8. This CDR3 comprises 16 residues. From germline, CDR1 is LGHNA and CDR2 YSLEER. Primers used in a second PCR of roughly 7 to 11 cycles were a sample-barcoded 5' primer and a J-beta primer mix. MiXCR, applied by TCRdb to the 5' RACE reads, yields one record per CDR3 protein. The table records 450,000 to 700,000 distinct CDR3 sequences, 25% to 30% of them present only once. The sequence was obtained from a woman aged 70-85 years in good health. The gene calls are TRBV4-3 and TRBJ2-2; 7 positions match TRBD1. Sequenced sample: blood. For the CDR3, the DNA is TGCGCCAGCAGCCAAGATGCAAGGGGGCAGGTCGGGGAGCTGTTTTTT. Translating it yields CASSQDARGQVGELFF.